This T cell receptor (beta chain) appears in the sequencing data of a study of T cells after yellow fever vaccination. This clonotype was observed many times. The antigen is not known. Trimming shortened V by 2 bases and J by 1 base, and 2 bases separated the two germline ends. In germline, CDR1 is DFQATT, CDR2 SNEGSKA (reference sequence). CDR3 length: 12 residues. Whole-study findings and limits: Clonotype sharing between CD4 and CD8 compartments was small. A secondary response was less intense yet reached its peak sooner, at day 5 versus 15.

TCRdb called the 5' RACE reads again in MiXCR, with one record for every CDR3 protein. The data hold 250,000 or so distinct CDR3 sequences, with 3.6% observed a single time. The sequence was collected from a man aged 18 to 29 who received the YFV17D yellow fever vaccine. Material: PBMCs, obtained 15 days after the yellow fever booster vaccination. The chain has TRBV20-1 and TRBJ2-2; no clear D. CDR3 sequence (DNA): TGCAGTGCTAGAAAGAACACCGGGGAGCTGTTTTTT. Protein product: CSARKNTGELFF.